This passage covers 13 T cell receptor beta chains from one sample sequenced in a study of cytomegalovirus exposure and HLA in healthy donors. Primers for the PCR totalled 60 Vbeta and 13 Jbeta. Clones were sequenced by immunoSEQ multiplex PCR, and TCRdb holds only the in-frame ones, with some missing. The profile shows 90,000 to 100,000 clones, approximately 80% of them singletons. The sequenced sample consisted of PBMCs. Receptors originate from a woman aged 40 to 55 in good health and CMV-seronegative.

The rearrangement links TRBV5-1 to TRBJ2-2; 7 bases agree with TRBD2. The CDR3 consists of 15 residues. The trim removed 7 bases at V and 6 bases at J, leaving 12 bases unmatched. Germline CDR1 reads SGHRS; CDR2 reads YFSETQ. This chain's CDR3 is CASRVSGIFAGELFF. The CDR3 DNA reads TGCGCCAGCCGTGTCAGCGGGATATTCGCCGGGGAGCTGTTTTTT.

This sequence joins TRBV18 and TRBJ1-3; D uncertain. V was pared by 1 base and J by 4 bases, with 11 bases between. The CDR3 is 15 residues long. Germline V CDR1 and CDR2: KGHSH, LQKENI. CDR3: CASSPLSRRGNTIYF. CDR3 nucleotide sequence: TGTGCCAGCTCACCACTATCGCGGCGGGGAAACACCATATATTTT.

The gene calls are TRBV5-1 and TRBJ1-1; D gene unclear. V was pared by 0 bases and J by 3 bases, with 9 bases between. The germline CDR1 and CDR2 sequences are SGHRS and YFSETQ. The CDR3 sequence is 14 residues long. CDR3 protein: CASSLVGGDTEAFF. The DNA of the CDR3 is TGCGCCAGCAGCTTGGTCGGCGGCGACACTGAAGCTTTCTTT. The variable domain in full, with the rest retrieved from reference TRBV5-1 and TRBJ1-1, is KAGVTQTPRYLIKTRGQQVTLSCSPISGHRSVSWYQQTPGQGLQFLFEYFSETQRNKGNFPGRFSGRQFSNSRSEMNVSTLELGDSALYLCASSLVGGDTEAFFGQGTRLTVV.

This clone was observed a handful of times. The CDR3 sequence is CAGALREKLFF. CDR3 nucleotide sequence: TGTGCCGGAGCACTAAGGGAAAAACTGTTTTTT. This chain links TRBV2 with TRBJ1-4, with D hard to call. V was clipped by 11 bases and J by 8 bases, with 12 bases between them. The length of the CDR3 is 11 residues. Germline lookup yields CDR1 SNHLY and CDR2 FYNNEI.

The J gene is TRBJ2-7, the V gene TRBV5-1, with 9 nucleotides matching TRBD2. CDR1 and CDR2 from the germline V gene are SGHRS and YFSETQ. The CDR3 is 14 amino acids. V lost 1 base to trimming and J lost 3 bases; unmatched junction nucleotides: 2. The CDR3, as DNA: TGCGCCAGCAGCTTGTCTAGCGGGATCTACGAGCAGTACTTC. This translates into CASSLSSGIYEQYF.

This rearrangement joins TRBV9 to TRBJ1-2; D might be TRBD1 (6 bases). This CDR3 has 14 residues. Germline CDR1 SGDLS, CDR2 YYNGEE. The V end was cut by 1 base, the J end by 7 bases, with 14 bases between. The CDR3 nucleotides read TGTGCCAGCAGCGTACTACAGGGACGAGGTGGCTACACCTTC. Translation: CASSVLQGRGGYTF.

This clone has only a few counts. The V call is TRBV6-5, the J call TRBJ2-2; TRBD1 aligns across 8 bases. CDR3 length equals 16 residues. Germline trimming cut 2 bases from V and 6 bases from J; bases unmatched to any gene: 8. Per the germline V gene, CDR1 is MNHEY and CDR2 is SVGAGI. This CDR3 reads CASSYRGQVMAGELFF. DNA of the CDR3: TGTGCCAGCAGTTACAGGGGACAGGTCATGGCCGGGGAGCTGTTTTTT.

This chain uses TRBV6-5 with TRBJ1-6; no reliable D call. The V gene's germline CDR1 is MNHEY and CDR2 SVGAGI. V was cut by 3 bases and J by 10 bases, with 13 bases left in between. The CDR3 is 14 residues long. The CDR3 nucleotides read TGTGCCAGCAGTTATGCCTACCGCGCGTCACCCCTCCACTTT. Translated: CASSYAYRASPLHF.

The chain couples TRBV9 to TRBJ2-2; D possibly corresponds to TRBD2 (5 bases). With 0 bases removed from V and 5 bases from J, the gap between germline ends came to 23 bases. The germline gives CDR1 SGDLS, CDR2 YYNGEE. The CDR3 loop spans 19 amino acids. DNA of the CDR3: TGTGCCAGCAGCGTAGTCCCGCTAAGCGTGGCCCCGGGGACCGGGGAGCTGTTTTTT. Protein product: CASSVVPLSVAPGTGELFF.

This clone came up once. The chain joins TRBV4-1 to TRBJ2-7; TRBD2 matches 12 bases. This CDR3 has 16 amino acids. Losses at the gene ends were 1 base for V and 2 bases for J; bases not matched to a gene: 3. Looked up from germline, CDR1 is MGHRA and CDR2 is YSYEKL. CDR3 bases: TGCGCCAGCAGCCAAGTTAGGACTAGCGGGGCCTACGAGCAGTACTTC. Translating gives CASSQVRTSGAYEQYF.

V usage is TRBV7-3 and J usage is TRBJ2-2, with 11 bases fitting TRBD2. The CDR3 loop spans 18 amino acids. Germline CDR1 and CDR2: SGHTA and FQGTGA. Losses at the gene ends were 5 bases for V and 6 bases for J; bases not matched to a gene: 14. This CDR3 is CASSAGGLLAGAPGELFF. The CDR3, as DNA: TGTGCCAGCAGCGCCGGGGGATTACTAGCGGGAGCACCCGGGGAGCTGTTTTTT.

This clone was recorded only once. The chain uses TRBV6-4 and TRBJ2-1; 8 bases are a match to TRBD2. The CDR3 sequence is 16 residues long. Germline values: CDR1 MRHNA, CDR2 SNTAGT. The V segment lost 0 bases and the J segment 6 bases; nucleotides outside the gene matches: 7. The CDR3, as DNA: TGTGCCAGCAGTGACTCAGTACTAGCGGATGTCAATGAGCAGTTCTTC. It codes for CASSDSVLADVNEQFF.

The CDR3 DNA sequence: TGTGCCAGCAGTGACTCGACTACAGGGGGCTTGGGGGAAAAACTGTTTTTT. Translated: CASSDSTTGGLGEKLFF. This chain links TRBV6-4 with TRBJ1-4; 9 nucleotides align to TRBD1. Germline trimming cut 0 bases from V and 8 bases from J; bases unmatched to any gene: 10. Germline values: CDR1 MRHNA, CDR2 SNTAGT. There are 17 residues in the CDR3.